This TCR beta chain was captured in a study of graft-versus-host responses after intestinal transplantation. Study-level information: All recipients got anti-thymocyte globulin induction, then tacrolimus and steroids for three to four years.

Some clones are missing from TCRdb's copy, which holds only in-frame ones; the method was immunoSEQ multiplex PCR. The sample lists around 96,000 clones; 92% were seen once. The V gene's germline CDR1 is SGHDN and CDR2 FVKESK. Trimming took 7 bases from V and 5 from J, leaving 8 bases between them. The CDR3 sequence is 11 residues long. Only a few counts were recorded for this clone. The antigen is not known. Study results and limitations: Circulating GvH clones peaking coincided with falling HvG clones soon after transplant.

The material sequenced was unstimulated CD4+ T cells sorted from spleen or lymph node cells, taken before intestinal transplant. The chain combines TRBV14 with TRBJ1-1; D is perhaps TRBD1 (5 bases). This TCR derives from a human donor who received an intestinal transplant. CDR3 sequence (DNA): TGTGCCAGCATCCGGGGGACTGAAGCTTTCTTT. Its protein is CASIRGTEAFF.